This TCR beta chain was recovered during a study of T cell changes during pregnancy in multiple sclerosis. The V end lost 5 bases, the J end lost 8 bases, and 24 bases lay between the germline ends. Germline CDR1 and CDR2: SEHNR and FQNEAQ (reference sequence). This CDR3 has 16 amino acids. Profiling relied on immunoSEQ multiplex PCR, and the TCRdb table lists in-frame clones only, not all of them. The sample contains under 130,000 clones, roughly nine tenths of which appear only once. The sample here was peripheral blood, taken after pregnancy. The chain recombines TRBV7-9 with TRBJ1-1; no clear D gene. The receptor's source is a female donor with multiple sclerosis, enrolled in a pregnancy study. CDR3 sequence: CASSPKLLSGRREAFF. In DNA, the CDR3 is TGTGCCAGCAGCCCCAAATTACTGTCCGGGAGAAGAGAAGCTTTCTTT.